What follows are 5 T cell receptor beta chains derived from one specimen sequenced in a study of blood T cells in healthy people across ages. Primers used in a second PCR of roughly 7 to 11 cycles were a sample-barcoded 5' primer and a J-beta primer mix. TCRdb recomputed calls from the 5' RACE reads with MiXCR, one row per CDR3 protein. Seen here are 790,000 or so distinct CDR3 sequences, roughly three fifths observed once, and the top ten hold 20% to 30%. The sequenced sample consisted of blood. Receptor source: a middle-aged man in good health.

This clonotype was counted many times. The chain uses TRBV5-1 and TRBJ2-6; possibly TRBD1 for D (5 bases). The CDR3 spans 16 residues. Trimming took off 5 bases at V and 0 bases at J, with 12 bases between the two ends. CDR1 and CDR2 from the germline V gene are SGHRS and YFSETQ. The CDR3 nucleotides are TGCGCCAGCAGACAGGTATTGGACTCTGGGGCCAACGTCCTGACTTTC. This translates into CASRQVLDSGANVLTF.

The CDR3 loop is CASSEWSRGNGYTF. The CDR3 DNA is TGTGCCAGCAGTGAATGGAGCAGGGGAAACGGCTACACCTTC. The J gene is TRBJ1-2, the V gene TRBV25-1; possibly TRBD1 for D (6 bases). The germline gives CDR1 MGHDK, CDR2 SYGVNS. The CDR3 is made up of 14 amino acids. V lost 1 base, J lost 8 bases, and 14 bases lay in between.

The chain couples TRBV15 to TRBJ1-1; possible D gene TRBD1, 6 bases. V dropped 2 bases and J dropped 1 base, with 11 bases sitting between them. There are 15 residues in the CDR3. Germline V CDR1 and CDR2: LNHNV, YYDKDF (reference sequence). CDR3 protein: CATSRTTTGNTEAFF. Written as DNA, the CDR3 is TGTGCCACCAGCAGAACAACGACAGGGAACACTGAAGCTTTCTTT.

Many counts were recorded for this clonotype. The CDR3, as DNA: TGCAGTGCTCAGAACGACAGGGGGGGGAGAGCTGGCTACACCTTC. Its translation: CSAQNDRGGRAGYTF. V and J are TRBV20-1 and TRBJ1-2, with TRBD1 matching 9 bases. The CDR3 totals 15 residues. J lost 7 bases, V lost 5 bases, and 14 bases had no gene match. Germline V CDR1 and CDR2: DFQATT, SNEGSKA (reference sequence).

The chain links TRBV12-3 or TRBV12-4 to TRBJ1-5; D unclear. Between the trimmed V and J ends, which lost 2 bases and 2 bases, there was a span of 7 bases. This CDR3 is 14 amino acids long. The CDR3 DNA reads TGTGCCAGCAGTTTAAGCATAGGCAATCAGCCCCAGCATTTT. As protein: CASSLSIGNQPQHF.